This TCR beta chain was found in a study of response to subunit inactivated influenza vaccine. This CDR3 spans 15 amino acids. Germline CDR1 reads MNHEY; CDR2 reads SMNVEV (reference sequence). V lost 2 bases and J lost 3; bases outside the gene matches: 5. TCRdb used MiXCR to reprocess the RT-PCR reads, holding one entry per CDR3 protein. The repertoire holds about 830,000 distinct CDR3 sequences, with about 18% as singletons. The J gene is TRBJ2-7, the V gene TRBV27; 9 bases align to TRBD2. Sample: PBMCs from blood, taken 4 to 6 days after vaccination. This receptor was obtained from a man in his forties or fifties who received an inactivated influenza vaccine. CDR3 nucleotides: TGTGCCAGCAGTTTAACTAGCGGGTTAAACTACGAGCAGTACTTC. Its protein product is CASSLTSGLNYEQYF.